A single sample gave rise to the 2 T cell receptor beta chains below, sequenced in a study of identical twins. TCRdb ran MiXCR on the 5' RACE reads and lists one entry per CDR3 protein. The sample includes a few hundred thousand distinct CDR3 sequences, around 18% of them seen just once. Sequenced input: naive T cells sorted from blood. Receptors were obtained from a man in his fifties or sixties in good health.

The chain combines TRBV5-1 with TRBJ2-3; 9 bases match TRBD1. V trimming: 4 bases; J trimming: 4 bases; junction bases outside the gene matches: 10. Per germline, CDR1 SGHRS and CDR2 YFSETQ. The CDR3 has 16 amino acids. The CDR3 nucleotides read TGCGCCAGCAGCAGAGACAGGGGGGGGATTGCAGATACGCAGTATTTT. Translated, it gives CASSRDRGGIADTQYF.

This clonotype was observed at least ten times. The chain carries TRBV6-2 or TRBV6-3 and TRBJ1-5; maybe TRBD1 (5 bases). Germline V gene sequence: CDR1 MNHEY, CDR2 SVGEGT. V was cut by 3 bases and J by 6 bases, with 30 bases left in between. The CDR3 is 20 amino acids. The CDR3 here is CASSYRYEFWVSGTSQPQHF. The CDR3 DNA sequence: TGTGCCAGCAGTTATCGTTATGAATTTTGGGTCTCCGGGACTAGTCAGCCCCAGCATTTT.